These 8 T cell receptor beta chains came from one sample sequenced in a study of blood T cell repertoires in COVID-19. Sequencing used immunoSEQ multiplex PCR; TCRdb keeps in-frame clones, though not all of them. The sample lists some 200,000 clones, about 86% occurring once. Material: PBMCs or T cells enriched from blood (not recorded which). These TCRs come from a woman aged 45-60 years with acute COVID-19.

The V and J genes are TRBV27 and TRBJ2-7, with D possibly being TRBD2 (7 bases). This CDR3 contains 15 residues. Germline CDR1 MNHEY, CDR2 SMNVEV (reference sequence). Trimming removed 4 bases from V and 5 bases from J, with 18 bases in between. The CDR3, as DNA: TGTGCCAGCAGTTATGGGACATCTGGGAGGGACGAGCAGTACTTC. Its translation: CASSYGTSGRDEQYF.

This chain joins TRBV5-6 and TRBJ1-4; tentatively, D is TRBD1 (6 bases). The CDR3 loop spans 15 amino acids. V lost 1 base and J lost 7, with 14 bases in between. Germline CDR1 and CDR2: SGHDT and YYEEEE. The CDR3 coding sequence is TGTGCCAGCAGCTTGCGGGGGGCGCCCGGTGAAAAACTGTTTTTT. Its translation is CASSLRGAPGEKLFF.

CDR3 in amino acids: CASSRGLQETQYF. In DNA form, the CDR3 reads TGTGCCAGCAGCCGGGGACTGCAAGAGACCCAGTACTTC. The rearrangement joins TRBV9 to TRBJ2-5; the D gene is possibly TRBD2 (6 bases). V lost 4 bases, J lost 2 bases, and 9 bases lay in between. The CDR3 runs 13 residues. Germline V gives CDR1 SGDLS, CDR2 YYNGEE.

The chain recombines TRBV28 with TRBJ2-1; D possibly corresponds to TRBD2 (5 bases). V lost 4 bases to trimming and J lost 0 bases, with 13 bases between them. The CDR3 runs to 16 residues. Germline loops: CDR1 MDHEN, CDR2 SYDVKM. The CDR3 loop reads CASSSQERSSYNEQFF. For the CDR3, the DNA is TGTGCCAGCAGTTCTCAAGAGCGGAGCTCCTACAATGAGCAGTTCTTC.

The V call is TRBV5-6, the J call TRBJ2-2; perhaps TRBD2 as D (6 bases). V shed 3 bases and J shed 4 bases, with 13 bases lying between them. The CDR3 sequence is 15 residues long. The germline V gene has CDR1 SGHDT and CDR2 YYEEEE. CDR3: CASSSPVGGTGELFF. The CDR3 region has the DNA TGTGCCAGCAGCTCCCCGGTCGGGGGCACCGGGGAGCTGTTTTTT. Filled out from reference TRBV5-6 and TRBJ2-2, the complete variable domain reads DAGVTQSPTHLIKTRGQQVTLRCSPKSGHDTVSWYQQALGQGPQFIFQYYEEEERQRGNFPDRFSGHQFPNYSSELNVNALLLGDSALYLCASSSPVGGTGELFFGEGSRLTVL.

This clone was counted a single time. The CDR3 here is CASTSPGQGNYGYTF. The CDR3, as DNA: TGCGCCAGCACCAGTCCGGGACAGGGAAACTATGGCTACACCTTC. V and J are TRBV4-1 and TRBJ1-2, with 9 bases lining up with TRBD1. V dropped 7 bases and J dropped 2; count of bases not matched to a gene: 8. The length of the CDR3 is 15 residues. Germline V gene sequence: CDR1 MGHRA, CDR2 YSYEKL.

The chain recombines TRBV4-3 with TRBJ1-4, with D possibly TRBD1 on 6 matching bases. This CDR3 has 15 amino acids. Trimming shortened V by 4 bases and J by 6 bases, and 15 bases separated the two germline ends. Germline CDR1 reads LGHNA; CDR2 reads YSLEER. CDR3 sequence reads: CASSRNVRGDEKLFF. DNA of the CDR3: TGCGCCAGCAGCCGGAACGTCAGGGGCGATGAAAAACTGTTTTTT.

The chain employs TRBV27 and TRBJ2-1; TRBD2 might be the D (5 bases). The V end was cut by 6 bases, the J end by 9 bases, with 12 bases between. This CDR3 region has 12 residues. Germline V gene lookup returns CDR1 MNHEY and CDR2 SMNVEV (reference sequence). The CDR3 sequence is CASRPSRGEQFF. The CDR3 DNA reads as TGTGCCAGCAGGCCATCACGGGGTGAGCAGTTCTTC.